The present TCR beta chain was sequenced within a study of control samples from healthy donors and cancer patients. Profiling relied on immunoSEQ multiplex PCR, and the TCRdb table lists in-frame clones only, not all of them. This sample yields 80,000 or so clones, of which approximately 92% are seen a single time; 4.5% to 7.5% belongs to the top ten. V lost 0 bases, J lost 0 bases, and 4 bases stayed unmatched. This CDR3 has 16 amino acids. Germline V gives CDR1 SGHRS, CDR2 YFSETQ. This clone was counted between two and nine times. The receptor comes from a woman aged 55-70 years in good health. The sequenced sample was blood. The rearrangement links TRBV5-1 to TRBJ1-1; 8 positions match TRBD1. CDR3 coding DNA: TGCGCCAGCAGCTTGGTAGCAGGGGGCATGAACACTGAAGCTTTCTTT. This translates into CASSLVAGGMNTEAFF.